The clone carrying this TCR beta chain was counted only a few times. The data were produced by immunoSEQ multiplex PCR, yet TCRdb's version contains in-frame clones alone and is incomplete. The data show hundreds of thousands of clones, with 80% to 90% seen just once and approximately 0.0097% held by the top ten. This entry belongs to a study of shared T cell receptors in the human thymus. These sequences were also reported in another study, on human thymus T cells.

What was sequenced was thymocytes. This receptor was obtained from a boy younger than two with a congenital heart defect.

Here the CDR3 reads CASSQDPRTGPYEQYF. The CDR3 bases are TGCGCCAGCAGCCAGGACCCCAGGACAGGGCCCTACGAGCAGTACTTC. The rearrangement uses TRBV4-3 and TRBJ2-7; 8 positions match TRBD1. Unmatched junction bases numbered 9, after V lost 3 bases and J lost 2 bases. CDR3 length equals 16 residues. Germline CDR1 LGHNA, CDR2 YSLEER.